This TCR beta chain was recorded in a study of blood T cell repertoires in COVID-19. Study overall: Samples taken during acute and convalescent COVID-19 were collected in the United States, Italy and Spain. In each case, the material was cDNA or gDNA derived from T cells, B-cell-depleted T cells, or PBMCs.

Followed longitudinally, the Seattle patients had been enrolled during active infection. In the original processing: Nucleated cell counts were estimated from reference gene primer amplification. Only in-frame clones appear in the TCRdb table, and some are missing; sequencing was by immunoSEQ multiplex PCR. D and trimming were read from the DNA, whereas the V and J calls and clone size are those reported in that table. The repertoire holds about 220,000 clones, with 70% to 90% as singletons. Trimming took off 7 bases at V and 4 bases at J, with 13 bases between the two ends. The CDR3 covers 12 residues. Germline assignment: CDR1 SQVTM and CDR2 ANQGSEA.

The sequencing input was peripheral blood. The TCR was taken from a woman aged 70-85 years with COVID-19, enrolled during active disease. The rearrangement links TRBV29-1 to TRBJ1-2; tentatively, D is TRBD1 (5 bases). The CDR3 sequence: CSAGPGSYGYTF. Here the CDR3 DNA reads TGCAGCGCGGGGCCAGGGTCCTATGGCTACACCTTC.